This TCR beta chain comes out of a study of blood T cell repertoires in COVID-19. Assay used: immunoSEQ multiplex PCR; TCRdb lists only in-frame clones, some missing. The sample yields 120,000 or so clones, about 81% seen once. This CDR3 contains 14 residues. V trimming: 3 bases; J trimming: 5 bases; junction bases outside the gene matches: 4. The germline V gene encodes CDR1 SGHNT and CDR2 YENEEA. The chain is built from TRBV11-3 and TRBJ2-3; 8 nucleotides match TRBD1. This receptor was obtained from a woman between 50 and 59 years old with acute or convalescent COVID-19. The sample consisted of peripheral blood. CDR3 nucleotide sequence: TGTGCCAGCAGCTTGCAGGGGGCGGAAGATACGCAGTATTTT. Protein sequence: CASSLQGAEDTQYF.